These 16 T cell receptor beta chains were sequenced from one sample in a study of regulatory and conventional T cells in RAG deficiency. Conventional CD4+ T cells were sorted from blood as CD25-low CD127-high cells. Only in-frame clones appear in the TCRdb table, and some are missing; sequencing was by immunoSEQ multiplex PCR. The table records around 25,000 clones, roughly 96% of them present only once. The data were also submitted as part of a second study, on regulatory T cells. That work contributes: The primer mix had 52 TRBV and 13 TRBJ primers.

The sequenced sample was CD25- CD4+ T cells sorted from blood. The receptors derive from a human donor in good health.

To note about this clone: This specimen includes other DNA sequences encoding the same CDR3. The chain uses TRBV6-5 and TRBJ1-6; perhaps TRBD1 as D (5 bases). The CDR3 covers 16 residues. In germline, CDR1 is MNHEY, CDR2 SVGAGI. Between the trimmed V and J ends, which lost 2 bases and 5 bases, there was a span of 13 bases. The CDR3 sequence: CASSYGGGTNNSPLHF. CDR3 in DNA: TGTGCCAGCAGTTACGGGGGGGGTACCAATAATTCACCCCTCCACTTT.

The chain recombines TRBV30 with TRBJ1-5, with D hard to call. This CDR3 contains 15 residues. The germline CDR1 and CDR2 sequences are GTSNPN and SVGIG (reference sequence). Trimming stripped 0 bases from V and 0 bases from J, with 9 bases between. The CDR3 is CAWSVAFYSNQPQHF. DNA of the CDR3: TGTGCCTGGAGTGTCGCGTTCTATAGCAATCAGCCCCAGCATTTT.

This clone was counted only a few times. The V call is TRBV10-3, the J call TRBJ1-1; D is unclear. Germline CDR1 and CDR2: ENHRY and SYGVKD. Trimming pared 4 bases from V and 4 bases from J, leaving 10 bases between. The length of the CDR3 is 13 residues. CDR3 sequence reads: CAISGADGTEAFF. DNA of the CDR3: TGTGCCATCAGTGGGGCAGACGGCACTGAAGCTTTCTTT.

This chain uses TRBV6-1 with TRBJ2-5, with 7 bases that match TRBD2. The J call may be incorrect, as the DNA end agrees better with TRBJ2-7. The CDR3 consists of 15 residues. Per germline, CDR1 MNHNS and CDR2 SASEGT. The CDR3 DNA reads as TGTGCCAGCAGTGCTGGGGGAGGGGCGTCCTACGAGCAGTACTTC. Protein sequence: CASSAGGGASYEQYF.

This chain connects TRBV23-1 to TRBJ2-7; maybe TRBD1 (5 bases). Near its end, the DNA agrees better with TRBJ2-1, so the J call may be wrong. TRBV23-1 falls under the ORF class, with uncertain function. The CDR3 sequence is 15 residues long. CDR3 nucleotides: TGCGCCAGCAGTCAACAGGGCCTACCGCAGAATGAGCAGTTCTTC. Protein product: CASSQQGLPQNEQFF.

CDR3 sequence (DNA): TGTGCCAGCAGCTTGGATAGCGAGAGCACAGATACGCAGTATTTT. Amino acids: CASSLDSESTDTQYF. J is TRBJ2-3 and V is TRBV5-4; maybe TRBD2 (5 bases). CDR3 size: 15 residues. The ends were cut back, 0 bases at V and 0 bases at J, with 8 bases in the middle. Germline V lookup: CDR1 SGHNT, CDR2 YYREEE (reference sequence).

This clone was counted a single time. The V gene is TRBV19, the J gene TRBJ1-1; tentatively, D is TRBD1 (5 bases). Germline assignment: CDR1 LNHDA and CDR2 SQIVND (reference sequence). Trimming shortened V by 11 bases and J by 0 bases, and 10 bases separated the two germline ends. This CDR3 contains 12 residues. CDR3 loop: CAAGGVNTEAFF. The CDR3 nucleotides are TGTGCCGCGGGGGGGGTGAACACTGAAGCTTTCTTT.

The rearrangement joins TRBV6-1 to TRBJ1-2; TRBD1 matches 7 bases. The V and J ends lost 4 bases and 5 bases, in that order; junction bases with no gene match: 10. Germline loops: CDR1 MNHNS, CDR2 SASEGT. The CDR3 contains 15 residues. The CDR3 reads CASSVDRVLSYGYTF. The CDR3 nucleotides read TGTGCCAGCAGTGTTGACAGGGTACTATCGTATGGCTACACCTTC.

The J gene is TRBJ1-1, the V gene TRBV7-2; 9 nucleotides align to TRBD1. Germline V CDR1 and CDR2: SGHTA, FQGNSA. CDR3 length: 16 residues. V dropped 2 bases and J dropped 0; count of bases not matched to a gene: 4. The CDR3 coding sequence is TGTGCCAGCAGCTTAAAGGGACAGGGAGTGAACACTGAAGCTTTCTTT. It encodes CASSLKGQGVNTEAFF.

The chain recombines TRBV19 with TRBJ2-3; weak D call: TRBD2 (6 bases). The germline V and J ends were trimmed by 7 bases and 0 bases, with 8 bases remaining between them. This CDR3 is built from 13 residues. CDR1 and CDR2 from the germline V gene are LNHDA and SQIVND (reference sequence). The CDR3 loop reads CASNSGSTDTQYF. The CDR3 DNA sequence: TGTGCCAGTAATAGCGGTAGCACAGATACGCAGTATTTT.

This clone was seen only once. The chain recombines TRBV5-1 with TRBJ2-1; 12 bases match TRBD2. Germline trimming cut 4 bases from V and 0 bases from J; bases unmatched to any gene: 5. The CDR3 contains 17 residues. Per the germline V gene, CDR1 is SGHRS and CDR2 is YFSETQ. The CDR3 DNA is TGCGCCAGCAGCGTTCCGGGACTAGCGGGCTCCTACAATGAGCAGTTCTTC. Amino acids: CASSVPGLAGSYNEQFF.

This chain links TRBV30 with TRBJ2-6; a weak D match, TRBD2 (5 bases). Trimming left V 3 bases short and J 0 bases short, with 12 bases between. Germline V CDR1 and CDR2: GTSNPN, SVGIG (reference sequence). The CDR3 runs to 16 residues. CDR3 sequence: CAWRVAKISGANVLTF. The CDR3, as DNA: TGTGCCTGGAGAGTAGCGAAAATCTCTGGGGCCAACGTCCTGACTTTC. Full variable domain (rest looked up from reference TRBV30 and TRBJ2-6): SQTIHQWPATLVQPVGSPLSLECTVEGTSNPNLYWYRQAAGRGLQLLFYSVGIGQISSEVPQNLSASRPQDRQFILSSKKLLLSDSGFYLCAWRVAKISGANVLTFGAGSRLTVL.

V gene TRBV15 combines with J gene TRBJ1-4, with 9 positions matching TRBD1. This CDR3 spans 20 amino acids. The V segment lost 5 bases and the J segment 8 bases; nucleotides outside the gene matches: 24. Looked up from germline, CDR1 is LNHNV and CDR2 is YYDKDF (reference sequence). The chain's CDR3 is CATSENPPGQGTRMGEKLFF. CDR3 coding DNA: TGTGCCACCAGCGAGAACCCACCCGGACAGGGGACAAGAATGGGGGAAAAACTGTTTTTT.

The chain joins TRBV27 to TRBJ2-3, with TRBD2 matching over 9 bases. The CDR3 extends over 15 amino acids. Germline loops: CDR1 MNHEY, CDR2 SMNVEV (reference sequence). The junction had 3 bases not matched to a gene; V was cut back by 3 bases and J by 2 bases. CDR3 DNA sequence: TGTGCCAGCAGTTTCGGGACTAGCCTCACAGATACGCAGTATTTT. Amino acid sequence: CASSFGTSLTDTQYF.

This chain links TRBV7-8 with TRBJ2-6; 10 bases align to TRBD2. Germline lookup yields CDR1 SGHVS and CDR2 FQNEAQ. The CDR3 has 18 residues. With V trimmed by 3 bases and J by 4 bases, 9 bases remained unmatched. This CDR3 is CASSFPSGGGEGANVLTF. CDR3 sequence (DNA): TGTGCCAGCAGCTTCCCTAGCGGGGGAGGTGAAGGGGCCAACGTCCTGACTTTC.

The gene calls are TRBV25-1 and TRBJ1-2; D gene ambiguous. Germline lookup yields CDR1 MGHDK and CDR2 SYGVNS. This CDR3 contains 14 residues. V dropped 3 bases and J dropped 4 bases, with 12 bases sitting between them. In nucleotides, the CDR3 is TGTGCCAGCAGTGAGATGGGCAGCCTCTATGGCTACACCTTC. This encodes CASSEMGSLYGYTF.